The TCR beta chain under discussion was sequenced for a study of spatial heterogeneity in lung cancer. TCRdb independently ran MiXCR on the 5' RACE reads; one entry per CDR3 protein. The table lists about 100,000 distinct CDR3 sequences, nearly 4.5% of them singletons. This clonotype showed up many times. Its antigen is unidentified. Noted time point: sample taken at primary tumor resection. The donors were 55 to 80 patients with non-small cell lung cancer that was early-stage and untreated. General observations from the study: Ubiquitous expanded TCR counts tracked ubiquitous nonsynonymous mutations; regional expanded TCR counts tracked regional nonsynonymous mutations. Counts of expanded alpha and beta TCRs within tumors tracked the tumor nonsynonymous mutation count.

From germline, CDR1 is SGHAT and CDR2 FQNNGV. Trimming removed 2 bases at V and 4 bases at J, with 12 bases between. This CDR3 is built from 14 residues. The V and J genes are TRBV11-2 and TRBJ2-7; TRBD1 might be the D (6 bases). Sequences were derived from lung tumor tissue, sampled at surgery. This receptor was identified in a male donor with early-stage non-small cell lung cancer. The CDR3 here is CASSLTGFRYEQYF. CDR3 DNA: TGTGCCAGCAGCTTAACAGGGTTTAGGTACGAGCAGTACTTC. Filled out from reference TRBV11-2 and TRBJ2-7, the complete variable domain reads EAGVAQSPRYKIIEKRQSVAFWCNPISGHATLYWYQQILGQGPKLLIQFQNNGVVDDSQLPKDRFSAERLKGVDSTLKIQPAKLEDSAVYLCASSLTGFRYEQYFGPGTRLTVT.